This T cell receptor beta chain was sequenced in a study of blood T cell repertoires in COVID-19 (dated by TCRdb to 2020 to 2022). Looking at the study overall: Samples covering the acute and convalescent phases of COVID-19 were provided by collaborators in the United States, Italy and Spain. The material from the prospective study consisted of cDNA or gDNA derived from T cells, B-cell-depleted T cells, or PBMCs. The dataset comprised deeply sampled blood TCRbeta repertoires from subjects exposed to, actively infected with, or recovered from COVID-19. The repertoires were made available in a free public database intended to serve as a resource for research on the immune response to SARS-CoV-2. Samples came from the ongoing ImmuneRACE study (first 160 participants) plus 1,254 subjects from 6 global collaborators. The sample metadata nearly always contained a de-identified subject ID, COVID-19 status, age in years and sex. HLA class I and class II types, where available, came from metadata supplied by the sample provider rather than from assay-based typing. Beyond this particular receptor, the publication reports: Clinical and demographic metadata were provided uncurated, with the amount varying by source and participant.

A note on this clone: Its recognized antigen is unknown. No per-base quality is available; no much larger clone lies one base away.

TCRbeta CDR3 regions were amplified from genomic DNA by means of the immunoSEQ Assay, a bias-controlled multiplex PCR. The study's own analysis went as follows. Nucleated cell counts per sample were estimated from amplification of reference gene primers within the assay. Sequence reads were collapsed and filtered to measure the absolute abundance of every unique TCRbeta CDR3 rearrangement. Productive Simpson clonality was computed per sample as the square root of Simpson's diversity index over productive rearrangements. The table was pulled from immuneACCESS by TCRdb, which kept in-frame rearrangements only. Such tables lose some clones; where checked, under half of the loss comes from unresolved V genes, and the rest has no known cause. The DNA gave D and trimming, while V, J and clone size come from that table. The sample table contains around 100,000 clones; only one count was recorded for 85% to 90% of them. The ten largest clones represent around 5.4% of the sample.

The junction shows trimming of 0 bases on V and 7 bases on J, plus 14 bases between the germline ends. The germline V gene gives CDR1 as SGDLS and CDR2 as YYNGEE. Including the terminal cysteine and phenylalanine, the CDR3 comprises 15 residues. Only the CDR3 part of the read is kept: 45 bases, read in frame from the first base. Collaborating institutions collected whole blood in K2EDTA tubes following their own protocols. For TCRbeta analysis, collaborator samples were shipped as frozen whole blood, as isolated PBMCs, or as DNA extracted from either sample type. The V gene is TRBV9 and the J gene is TRBJ2-1, with TRBD1 perhaps the D gene, on 5 matching bases. The sequence was obtained from a human donor in a cohort sampled during active COVID-19. What was sequenced was peripheral blood. In nucleotides, the sequence is TGTGCCAGCAGCGTAGTAGGGGTGGTAGGTAATGAGCAGTTCTTC. Its protein reads: CASSVVGVVGNEQFF.